This TCR beta chain was captured in a study of monozygotic twins with inflammatory bowel disease. CDR3 length: 13 amino acids. Germline values: CDR1 DFQATT, CDR2 SNEGSKA (reference sequence). TCRdb reworked the 5' RACE reads into one entry per CDR3 protein, no DNA. Its clone listing holds fewer than 550,000 distinct CDR3 sequences. V gene TRBV20-1 combines with J gene TRBJ1-5. The sample was blood. This TCR was sampled from a human donor with ulcerative colitis or Crohn's disease, or a healthy co-twin of an affected twin (not recorded which). The chain's CDR3 is CSALGQPNQPQHF.